This paragraph covers one T cell receptor beta chain sequence. Its specificity is not known. The CDR3 has 14 residues. The germline V and J ends were trimmed by 2 bases and 9 bases, with 14 bases remaining between them. Germline V gene data show CDR1 as MNHEY and CDR2 as SMNVEV (reference sequence). Only in-frame clones appear in the TCRdb table, and some are missing; sequencing was by immunoSEQ multiplex PCR. Of some 92,000 clones listed, about 74% are singletons. This entry is derived from a study of cytotoxic CD8 clonotypes in ibrutinib-treated CLL. Whole-study findings and limits: Higher clonality was seen at ibrutinib response and a return toward baseline at progression.

This sequence was found in a human donor with chronic lymphocytic leukemia. Sequencing was performed on PBMCs, taken after 24 months of ibrutinib treatment. J is TRBJ2-1 and V is TRBV27, with D perhaps TRBD1 (6 bases). Here the CDR3 reads CASSLQGPHGEQFF. In DNA, the CDR3 is TGTGCCAGCAGTTTACAGGGGCCGCACGGTGAGCAGTTCTTC.